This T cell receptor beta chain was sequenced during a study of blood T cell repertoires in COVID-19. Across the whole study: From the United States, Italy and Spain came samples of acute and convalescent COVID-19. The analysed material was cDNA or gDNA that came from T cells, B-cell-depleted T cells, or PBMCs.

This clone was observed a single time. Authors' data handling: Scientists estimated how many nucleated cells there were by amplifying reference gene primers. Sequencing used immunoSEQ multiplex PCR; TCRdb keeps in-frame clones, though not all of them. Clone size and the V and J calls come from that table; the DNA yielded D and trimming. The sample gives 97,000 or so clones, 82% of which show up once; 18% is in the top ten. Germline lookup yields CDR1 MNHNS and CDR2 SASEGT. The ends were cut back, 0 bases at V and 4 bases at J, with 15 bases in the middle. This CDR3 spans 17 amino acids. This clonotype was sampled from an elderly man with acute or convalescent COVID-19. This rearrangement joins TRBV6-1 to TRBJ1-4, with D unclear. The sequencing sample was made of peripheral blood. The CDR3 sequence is CASSEARGRLGNEKLFF. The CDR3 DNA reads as TGTGCCAGCAGTGAAGCTCGAGGGAGGTTGGGTAATGAAAAACTGTTTTTT.